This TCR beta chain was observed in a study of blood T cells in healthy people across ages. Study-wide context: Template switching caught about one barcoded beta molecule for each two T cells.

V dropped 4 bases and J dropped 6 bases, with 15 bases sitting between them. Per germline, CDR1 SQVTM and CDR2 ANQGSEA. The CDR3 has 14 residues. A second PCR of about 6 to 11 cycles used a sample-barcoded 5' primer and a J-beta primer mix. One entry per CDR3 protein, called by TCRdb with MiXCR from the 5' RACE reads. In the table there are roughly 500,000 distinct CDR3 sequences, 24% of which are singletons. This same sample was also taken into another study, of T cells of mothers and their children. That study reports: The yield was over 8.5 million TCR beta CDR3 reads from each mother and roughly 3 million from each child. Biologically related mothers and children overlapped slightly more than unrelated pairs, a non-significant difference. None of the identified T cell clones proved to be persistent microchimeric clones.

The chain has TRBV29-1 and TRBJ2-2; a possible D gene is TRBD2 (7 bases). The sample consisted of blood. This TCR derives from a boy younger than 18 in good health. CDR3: CSVGSGGEAGELFF. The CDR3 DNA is TGCAGCGTTGGTTCGGGGGGCGAGGCCGGGGAGCTGTTTTTT.